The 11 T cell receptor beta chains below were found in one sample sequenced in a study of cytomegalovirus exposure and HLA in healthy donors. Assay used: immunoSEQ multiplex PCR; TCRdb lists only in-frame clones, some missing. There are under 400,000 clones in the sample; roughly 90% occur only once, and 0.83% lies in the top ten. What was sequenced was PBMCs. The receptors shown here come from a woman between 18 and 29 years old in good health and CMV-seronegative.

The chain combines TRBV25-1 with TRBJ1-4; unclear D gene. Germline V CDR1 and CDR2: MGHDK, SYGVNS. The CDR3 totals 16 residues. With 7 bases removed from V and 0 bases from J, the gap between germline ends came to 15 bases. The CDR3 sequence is CASTVSRDATNEKLFF. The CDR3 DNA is TGTGCCAGCACCGTTTCCCGGGATGCAACTAATGAAAAACTGTTTTTT. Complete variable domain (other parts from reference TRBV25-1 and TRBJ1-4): EADIYQTPRYLVIGTGKKITLECSQTMGHDKMYWYQQDPGMELHLIHYSYGVNSTEKGDLSSESTVSRIRTEHFPLTLESARPSHTSQYLCASTVSRDATNEKLFFGSGTQLSVL.

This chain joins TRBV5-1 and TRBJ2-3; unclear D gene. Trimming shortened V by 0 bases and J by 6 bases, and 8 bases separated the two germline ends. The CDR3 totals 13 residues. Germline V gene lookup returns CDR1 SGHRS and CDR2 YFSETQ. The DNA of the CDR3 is TGCGCCAGCAGCTTGGCAAGCCGGGATACGCAGTATTTT. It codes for CASSLASRDTQYF.

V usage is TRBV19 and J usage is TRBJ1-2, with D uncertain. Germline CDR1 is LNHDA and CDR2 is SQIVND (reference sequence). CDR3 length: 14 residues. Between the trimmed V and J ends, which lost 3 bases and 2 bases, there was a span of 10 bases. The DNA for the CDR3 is TGTGCCAGTAGTATCGCTGCGCTAAACTATGGCTACACCTTC. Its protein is CASSIAALNYGYTF.

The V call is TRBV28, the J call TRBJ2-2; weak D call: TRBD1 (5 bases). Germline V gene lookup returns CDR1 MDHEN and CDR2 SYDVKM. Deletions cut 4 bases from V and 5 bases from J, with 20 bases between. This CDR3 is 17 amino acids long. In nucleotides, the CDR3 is TGTGCCAGCAGTTCGTTCCCAGGGAAGGGATTGACCGGGGAGCTGTTTTTT. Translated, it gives CASSSFPGKGLTGELFF.

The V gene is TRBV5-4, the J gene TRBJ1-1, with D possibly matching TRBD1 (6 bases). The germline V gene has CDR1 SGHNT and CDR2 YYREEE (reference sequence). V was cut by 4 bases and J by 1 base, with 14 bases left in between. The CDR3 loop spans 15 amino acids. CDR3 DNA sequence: TGTGCCAGCAGCCCCCCGGGACATGAGAACACTGAAGCTTTCTTT. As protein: CASSPPGHENTEAFF.

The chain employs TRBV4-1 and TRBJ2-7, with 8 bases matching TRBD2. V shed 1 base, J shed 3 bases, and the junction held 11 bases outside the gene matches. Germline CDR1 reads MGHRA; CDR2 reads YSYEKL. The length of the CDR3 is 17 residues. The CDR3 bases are TGCGCCAGCAGCCAAGTCTCGGGAGGGGCCCCCAACTACGAGCAGTACTTC. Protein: CASSQVSGGAPNYEQYF.

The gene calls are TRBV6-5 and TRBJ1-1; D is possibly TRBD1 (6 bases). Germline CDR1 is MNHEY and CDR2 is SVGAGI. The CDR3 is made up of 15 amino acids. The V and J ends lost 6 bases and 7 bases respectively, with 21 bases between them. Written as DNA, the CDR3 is TGTGCCAGCAGCCGAGGGGGGAGGGGGGATAATGAAGCTTTCTTT. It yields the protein CASSRGGRGDNEAFF.

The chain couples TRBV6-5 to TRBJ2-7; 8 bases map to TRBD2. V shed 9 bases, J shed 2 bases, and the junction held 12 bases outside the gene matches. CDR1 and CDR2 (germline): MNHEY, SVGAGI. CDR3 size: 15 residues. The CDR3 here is CARPRGSGTPYEQYF. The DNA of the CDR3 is TGTGCCAGGCCTAGGGGTAGCGGGACCCCCTACGAGCAGTACTTC.

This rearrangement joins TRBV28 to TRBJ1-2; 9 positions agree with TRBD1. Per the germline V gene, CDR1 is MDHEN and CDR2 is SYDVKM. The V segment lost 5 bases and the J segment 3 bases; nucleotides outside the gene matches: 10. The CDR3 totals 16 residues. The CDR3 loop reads CASSIPGQGIDYGYTF. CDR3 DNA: TGTGCCAGCAGTATCCCGGGACAGGGTATTGACTATGGCTACACCTTC.

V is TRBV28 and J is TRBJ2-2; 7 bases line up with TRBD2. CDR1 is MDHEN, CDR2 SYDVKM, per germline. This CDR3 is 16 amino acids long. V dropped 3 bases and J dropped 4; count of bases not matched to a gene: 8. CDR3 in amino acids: CASSFRVGRGTGELFF. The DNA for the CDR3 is TGTGCCAGCAGTTTCCGGGTTGGGAGGGGCACCGGGGAGCTGTTTTTT.

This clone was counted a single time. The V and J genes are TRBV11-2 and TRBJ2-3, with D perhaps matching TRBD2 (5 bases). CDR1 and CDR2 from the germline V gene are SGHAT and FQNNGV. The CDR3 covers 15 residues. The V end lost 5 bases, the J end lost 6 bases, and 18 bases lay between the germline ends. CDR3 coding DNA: TGTGCCAGCAGCCTGGACTCCCGTCTTCCCGATACGCAGTATTTT. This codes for CASSLDSRLPDTQYF.